These 3 T cell receptor beta chains were sequenced from one sample in a study of blood T cell repertoires in COVID-19. Libraries were prepared by immunoSEQ multiplex PCR; TCRdb keeps only in-frame clonotypes and omits some of them. The sample has around 100,000 clones, roughly 87% seen once; the top ten hold 6.5% to 8%. Sequenced: peripheral blood. These receptor sequences come from a man aged 30 to 45 in a cohort sampled during active COVID-19.

V gene TRBV11-2 combines with J gene TRBJ2-2, with 7 bases aligning to TRBD1. The CDR3 has 15 amino acids. CDR1 and CDR2 (germline): SGHAT, FQNNGV. Unmatched junction bases numbered 3, after V lost 1 base and J lost 4 bases. CDR3 in amino acids: CASSLVSGGTGELFF. CDR3 in DNA: TGTGCCAGCAGCTTAGTATCAGGGGGCACCGGGGAGCTGTTTTTT.

The rearrangement joins TRBV5-4 to TRBJ2-5, with a weak D call TRBD2 (6 bases). Germline loops: CDR1 SGHNT, CDR2 YYREEE (reference sequence). V lost 0 bases and J 5 bases, leaving 11 bases between the germline ends. The CDR3 extends over 14 amino acids. The CDR3 reads CASSLGLAMETQYF. CDR3 DNA: TGTGCCAGCAGCTTGGGGCTAGCGATGGAGACCCAGTACTTC.

This chain joins TRBV18 and TRBJ1-4, with D possibly TRBD1 on 6 matching bases. Trimming pared 5 bases from V and 5 bases from J, leaving 12 bases between. This CDR3 spans 14 amino acids. Germline V gene lookup returns CDR1 KGHSH and CDR2 LQKENI. The CDR3 coding sequence is TGTGCCAGCTCAGAGGGCCAGGGGAATGAAAAACTGTTTTTT. It specifies CASSEGQGNEKLFF.